Below, 17 T cell receptor beta chains from the same sample are listed, as sequenced in a study of cytomegalovirus exposure and HLA in healthy donors. PCR used 60 Vbeta primers and 13 Jbeta primers. Profiled with immunoSEQ multiplex PCR; TCRdb holds only in-frame clones, not every one. The sample has 150,000 or so clones; 65% to 80% are singletons. Input material: PBMCs. Receptors were obtained from a man aged 18 to 35 in good health and CMV-seronegative.

The chain has TRBV2 and TRBJ1-1, with 9 bases lining up with TRBD1. The CDR3 runs to 13 residues. J gave up 4 bases and V 7 bases, and 4 bases lay outside the gene matches. The germline gives CDR1 SNHLY, CDR2 FYNNEI. The chain's CDR3 is CASKGQGSTEAFF. The CDR3 DNA reads as TGTGCCAGCAAGGGACAGGGCTCCACTGAAGCTTTCTTT.

This chain links TRBV4-3 with TRBJ2-3, with 12 bases lining up with TRBD2. The V segment lost 3 bases and the J segment 2 bases; nucleotides outside the gene matches: 9. This CDR3 region has 18 residues. From germline, CDR1 is LGHNA and CDR2 YSLEER. The CDR3 region is CASSHAPTSGGTTDTQYF. The CDR3 region has the DNA TGCGCCAGCAGCCACGCCCCGACTAGCGGGGGAACCACAGATACGCAGTATTTT.

V usage is TRBV11-2 and J usage is TRBJ2-2, with D tentatively TRBD1 (5 bases). Looked up from germline, CDR1 is SGHAT and CDR2 is FQNNGV. The CDR3 is 15 residues long. The V and J ends lost 1 base and 7 bases respectively, with 13 bases between them. CDR3 DNA sequence: TGTGCCAGCAGCTTAGGGGCAGGGATAGGCGGGGAGCTGTTTTTT. Its protein is CASSLGAGIGGELFF. Supplemented by reference TRBV11-2 and TRBJ2-2, the full variable domain reads EAGVAQSPRYKIIEKRQSVAFWCNPISGHATLYWYQQILGQGPKLLIQFQNNGVVDDSQLPKDRFSAERLKGVDSTLKIQPAKLEDSAVYLCASSLGAGIGGELFFGEGSRLTVL.

The V call is TRBV2, the J call TRBJ2-5, with D tentatively TRBD1 (6 bases). Trimming shortened V by 4 bases and J by 4 bases, and 13 bases separated the two germline ends. Per germline, CDR1 SNHLY and CDR2 FYNNEI. CDR3 size: 14 residues. CDR3 protein: CASSAPRGTETQYF. The CDR3 region has the DNA TGTGCCAGCAGTGCCCCCAGGGGTACAGAGACCCAGTACTTC.

The chain carries TRBV10-3 and TRBJ2-3, with D maybe TRBD2 (6 bases). Germline CDR1 and CDR2: ENHRY and SYGVKD. The CDR3 has 15 amino acids. Trimming removed 3 bases from V and 2 bases from J, with 12 bases in between. The CDR3 region is CAISEDGGDTDTQYF. The CDR3 nucleotides are TGTGCCATCAGTGAAGACGGAGGGGACACAGATACGCAGTATTTT.

This sequence joins TRBV5-6 and TRBJ1-5; maybe TRBD1 (5 bases). CDR3 length: 16 amino acids. V gave up 4 bases and J gave up 3 bases, with 17 bases separating them. The V gene's germline CDR1 is SGHDT and CDR2 YYEEEE. The CDR3 DNA reads TGTGCCAGCAGCCGTTGGGGCCGGGCCTACAATCAGCCCCAGCATTTT. Residues: CASSRWGRAYNQPQHF.

CDR3 nucleotide sequence: TGTGCCAGCAGTGAAGGCCAGGGAAGCAATCAGCCCCAGCATTTT. Protein product: CASSEGQGSNQPQHF. This chain uses TRBV2 with TRBJ1-5, with a possible D match to TRBD1 (5 bases). Per germline, CDR1 SNHLY and CDR2 FYNNEI. Trimming pared 1 base from V and 1 base from J, leaving 8 bases between. The CDR3 covers 15 residues.

This chain links TRBV18 with TRBJ2-5; 11 bases are a match to TRBD2. This CDR3 comprises 14 residues. Germline CDR1 reads KGHSH; CDR2 reads LQKENI. Trimming took 5 bases from V and 3 from J; bases not matched to a gene: 2. The CDR3 loop reads CASSMTSGEETQYF. CDR3 nucleotide sequence: TGTGCCAGCTCAATGACTAGCGGGGAAGAGACCCAGTACTTC.

The rearrangement joins TRBV5-6 to TRBJ2-7; 8 nucleotides align to TRBD2. The germline V gene encodes CDR1 SGHDT and CDR2 YYEEEE. The junction had 8 bases not matched to a gene; V was cut back by 0 bases and J by 3 bases. The CDR3 totals 16 residues. CDR3 sequence reads: CASSLAQLAVDYEQYF. The CDR3 DNA reads as TGTGCCAGCAGCTTGGCGCAACTAGCGGTGGACTACGAGCAGTACTTC. Together with reference TRBV5-6 and TRBJ2-7, the CDR3 gives the full variable domain: DAGVTQSPTHLIKTRGQQVTLRCSPKSGHDTVSWYQQALGQGPQFIFQYYEEEERQRGNFPDRFSGHQFPNYSSELNVNALLLGDSALYLCASSLAQLAVDYEQYFGPGTRLTVT.

The chain uses TRBV30 and TRBJ2-3, with D perhaps matching TRBD1 (6 bases). Looked up from germline, CDR1 is GTSNPN and CDR2 is SVGIG (reference sequence). The CDR3 is 16 amino acids. Trimming cost V 3 bases and J 2 bases, with 18 bases left between them. This chain's CDR3 is CAWRQTVGGDTDTQYF. The DNA of the CDR3 is TGTGCCTGGAGACAGACCGTAGGGGGTGACACAGATACGCAGTATTTT.

In this sample, this clone turned up a few times. This rearrangement joins TRBV19 to TRBJ1-4; TRBD1 aligns across 8 bases. The CDR3 contains 10 residues. CDR1 LNHDA and CDR2 SQIVND come from the germline V gene (reference sequence). V dropped 10 bases and J dropped 8; count of bases not matched to a gene: 0. The CDR3 DNA is TGTGCCACAGGGGGCGAAAAACTGTTTTTT. It is translated as CATGGEKLFF.

The CDR3 bases are TGTGCCAGCAGCTTTTCCACGAACACCGGGGAGCTGTTTTTT. Encoded protein: CASSFSTNTGELFF. This rearrangement joins TRBV11-3 to TRBJ2-2; D gene ambiguous. Germline V gene lookup returns CDR1 SGHNT and CDR2 YENEEA. V dropped 3 bases and J dropped 0 bases, with 5 bases sitting between them. The CDR3 is made up of 14 amino acids. The complete variable domain, with remaining parts taken from reference TRBV11-3 and TRBJ2-2, reads EAGVVQSPRYKIIEKKQPVAFWCNPISGHNTLYWYLQNLGQGPELLIRYENEEAVDDSQLPKDRFSAERLKGVDSTLKIQPAELGDSAVYLCASSFSTNTGELFFGEGSRLTVL.

This rearrangement joins TRBV30 to TRBJ2-7, with D maybe TRBD1 (6 bases). Germline CDR1 is GTSNPN and CDR2 is SVGIG (reference sequence). The CDR3 loop spans 13 amino acids. The V gene lost 5 bases and the J gene lost 5 bases, with 16 bases spanning the gap. CDR3 sequence reads: CAWGTREFHEQYF. The CDR3 DNA follows: TGTGCCTGGGGGACAAGGGAATTCCACGAGCAGTACTTC.

The chain carries TRBV10-3 and TRBJ1-2, with TRBD1 matching over 12 bases. The CDR3 consists of 18 residues. J was trimmed by 0 bases and V by 8 bases; bases with no gene match: 13. The germline gives CDR1 ENHRY, CDR2 SYGVKD. CDR3 protein: CAIFSGTGGSTTNYGYTF. The CDR3 DNA sequence: TGTGCCATCTTCTCCGGGACAGGGGGCTCCACCACTAACTATGGCTACACCTTC.

The chain is built from TRBV18 and TRBJ2-5; 7 nucleotides line up with TRBD2. The CDR3 covers 15 residues. Germline V CDR1 and CDR2: KGHSH, LQKENI. The V gene end was trimmed by 2 bases and the J gene end by 1 base; junction bases not matched to a gene: 4. CDR3 protein: CASSPIAGPQETQYF. The CDR3 DNA reads as TGTGCCAGCTCACCAATAGCGGGTCCCCAAGAGACCCAGTACTTC.

This chain uses TRBV9 with TRBJ2-6, with D maybe TRBD1 (6 bases). The CDR3 contains 17 residues. Germline CDR1 reads SGDLS; CDR2 reads YYNGEE. The V end lost 4 bases, the J end lost 1 base, and 15 bases lay between the germline ends. CDR3 amino acids: CASSPTGFFSGANVLTF. The CDR3 DNA sequence: TGTGCCAGCAGCCCTACAGGGTTCTTTTCTGGGGCCAACGTCCTGACTTTC.

The J gene is TRBJ2-5, the V gene TRBV6-5, with 9 bases that match TRBD1. V was pared by 5 bases and J by 7 bases, with 8 bases of the junction left unmatched. Per the germline V gene, CDR1 is MNHEY and CDR2 is SVGAGI. This CDR3 has 14 residues. The CDR3 coding sequence is TGTGCCAGCAGTCTGTCCGGGACAGGGTGGACCCAGTACTTC. It is translated as CASSLSGTGWTQYF.